Below, 32 T cell receptor beta chains from the same sample are listed, as sequenced in a study of T-cell reconstitution after alpha-beta-depleted transplantation in children listed by TCRdb under 2016. The library was produced with PCR. The instrument was an Illumina HiSeq 2500. To normalize quantification of the TCRbeta repertoire, the TCR libraries were built with molecular barcoding that relied on unique molecular identifiers. TCRdb itself trimmed the public reads at Q25 with fastp, ran MiXCR and retained productive beta chains. Entries that share a CDR3 protein sequence are merged under the most common genes and DNA. The sample yields some 500,000 distinct CDR3 sequences; approximately 32% were counted once. Together, the top ten hold around 2.3% of the sample. Sample: PBMCs from the stem cell graft donor, taken from the stem cell graft. These receptor sequences come from a human donor who donated a stem cell graft to a child with aplastic anemia.

V and J are TRBV12-3 or TRBV12-4 and TRBJ1-3; D is unresolved. Trimming cost V 2 bases and J 8 bases, with 16 bases left between them. There are 15 residues in the CDR3. The CDR3 is CASSLKGSPSHTIYF. CDR3 nucleotide sequence: TGTGCCAGCAGTTTAAAAGGCAGCCCAAGTCACACCATATATTTT.

In this sample, this clonotype turned up a few times. This chain joins TRBV15 and TRBJ1-2; no definite D call. Germline-derived CDR1 and CDR2 are LNHNV and YYDKDF (reference sequence). The V end lost 6 bases, the J end lost 1 base, and 12 bases lay between the germline ends. The CDR3 length is 14 residues. As DNA, the CDR3 is TGTGCCACCAGTCCTGTACTGAGTAACTATGGCTACACCTTC. This codes for CATSPVLSNYGYTF.

This clonotype was seen only a few times. The genes are TRBV5-1 and TRBJ1-1; 9 bases are a match to TRBD1. Germline lookup yields CDR1 SGHRS and CDR2 YFSETQ. This CDR3 is 15 amino acids long. V was pared by 1 base and J by 7 bases, with 8 bases of the junction left unmatched. The CDR3 bases are TGCGCCAGCAGCTTGACTAGGACAGGGGCGATTGAAGCTTTCTTT. Translated: CASSLTRTGAIEAFF.

This clonotype showed up just once. The chain recombines TRBV4-3 with TRBJ2-2; 9 nucleotides agree with TRBD2. V lost 2 bases to trimming and J lost 4 bases; unmatched junction nucleotides: 5. This CDR3 comprises 16 residues. The germline V gene has CDR1 LGHNA and CDR2 YSLEER. CDR3 sequence: CASSQLGTSSTGELFF. The CDR3 DNA is TGCGCCAGCAGCCAACTCGGGACTAGCTCCACCGGGGAGCTGTTTTTT.

DNA for the CDR3: TGCAGCGTTGAAGATTATACCGGGACCCTTATTCCCTACAATGAGCAGTTCTTC. Translation: CSVEDYTGTLIPYNEQFF. The chain has TRBV29-1 and TRBJ2-1; D may correspond to TRBD1 or TRBD2 (5 bases each). There are 18 residues in the CDR3. V lost 0 bases to trimming and J lost 2 bases, with 20 bases between them. Germline-derived CDR1 and CDR2 are SQVTM and ANQGSEA.

This clonotype was found a few times. The chain combines TRBV6-1 with TRBJ2-7; a possible D gene is TRBD1 (7 bases). Trimming shortened V by 1 base and J by 4 bases, and 11 bases separated the two germline ends. Germline CDR1 is MNHNS and CDR2 is SASEGT. The CDR3 length is 14 residues. The CDR3 DNA reads TGTGCCAGCAGTGAAGGTCCAGGGGGGTACGAGCAGTACTTC. Translated, it gives CASSEGPGGYEQYF.

This clonotype was found a few times. The chain couples TRBV20-1 to TRBJ1-2, with TRBD1 as a possible D gene (6 bases). CDR3 length equals 10 residues. The V gene lost 3 bases and the J gene lost 14 bases, with 13 bases spanning the gap. The V gene's germline CDR1 is DFQATT and CDR2 SNEGSKA (reference sequence). The CDR3 nucleotides read TGCAGTGCTAGTCAGGACAGCTTAACCTTC. Its protein is CSASQDSLTF.

The chain carries TRBV12-3 or TRBV12-4 and TRBJ1-2, with D possibly TRBD1 on 5 matching bases. CDR3 length equals 15 residues. Trimming pared 5 bases from V and 2 bases from J, leaving 15 bases between. The CDR3 coding sequence is TGTGCCAGCAGTCCCAGATGGGGCCCCAACTATGGCTACACCTTC. Translating it yields CASSPRWGPNYGYTF.

For this clonotype: The junction departs from germline at one end; a sequencing error may be responsible. This sequence joins TRBV12-3 or TRBV12-4 and TRBJ1-1; perhaps TRBD1 as D (6 bases). The CDR3 contains 12 residues. DNA for the CDR3: TGTGCCAGCAGTTGGACAGAATCAGGGACCCATTTT. Translating gives CASSWTESGTHF.

This clonotype showed up just once. This chain joins TRBV20-1 and TRBJ1-1; 8 bases match TRBD1. The germline V gene has CDR1 DFQATT and CDR2 SNEGSKA (reference sequence). The CDR3 is made up of 15 amino acids. V shed 0 bases and J 6 bases; nucleotides not matched to a gene: 9. The CDR3 spells CSARDPGQGGAEAFF. CDR3 sequence (DNA): TGCAGTGCTAGAGATCCTGGACAGGGAGGAGCTGAAGCTTTCTTT.

The chain uses TRBV28 and TRBJ1-4, with D possibly matching TRBD1 (6 bases). The CDR3 sequence is 13 residues long. With 3 bases removed from V and 11 bases from J, the gap between germline ends came to 13 bases. Germline V gene sequence: CDR1 MDHEN, CDR2 SYDVKM. CDR3 protein: CASSLVQGLKLFF. The CDR3 DNA reads as TGTGCCAGCAGTTTGGTGCAGGGGCTGAAACTGTTTTTT.

This clonotype was picked up a small number of times. This rearrangement joins TRBV29-1 to TRBJ1-1; 9 bases match TRBD1. CDR1 is SQVTM and CDR2 is ANQGSEA in the germline V gene. With 4 bases clipped from V and 7 bases from J, the junction kept 16 bases outside the gene matches. This CDR3 is built from 16 residues. The CDR3 here is CSVGDSRDRARYEAFF. In DNA form, the CDR3 reads TGCAGCGTTGGCGATTCCCGGGACAGGGCCAGATATGAAGCTTTCTTT.

Only a few counts were recorded for this clonotype. V and J are TRBV5-1 and TRBJ1-1; D is undetermined. Germline V CDR1 and CDR2: SGHRS, YFSETQ. The CDR3 length is 14 residues. Trimming removed 4 bases at V and 7 bases at J, with 17 bases between. Here the CDR3 DNA reads TGCGCCAGCAGCCCCCTTCCTACCAAGGGTGAAGCTTTCTTT. Translating gives CASSPLPTKGEAFF.

The chain joins TRBV5-6 to TRBJ2-4, with D possibly being TRBD2 (6 bases). The V and J ends lost 0 bases and 3 bases respectively, with 10 bases between them. The CDR3 length is 15 residues. Per germline, CDR1 SGHDT and CDR2 YYEEEE. This CDR3 reads CASSLAGRGKNIQYF. The CDR3 bases are TGTGCCAGCAGCTTGGCCGGGAGAGGCAAAAACATTCAGTACTTC.

The chain links TRBV29-1 to TRBJ2-5; TRBD2 aligns across 10 bases. The germline CDR1 and CDR2 sequences are SQVTM and ANQGSEA. V dropped 4 bases and J dropped 4; count of bases not matched to a gene: 9. The CDR3 length is 15 residues. Here the CDR3 reads CSVVGLAGVGETQYF. CDR3 sequence (DNA): TGCAGCGTTGTGGGTCTAGCGGGAGTTGGAGAGACCCAGTACTTC.

The V call is TRBV20-1, the J call TRBJ1-5; the D is unclear. Germline loops: CDR1 DFQATT, CDR2 SNEGSKA (reference sequence). The CDR3 loop spans 14 amino acids. Trimming pared 3 bases from V and 4 bases from J, leaving 13 bases between. The CDR3 coding sequence is TGCAGTGCTAGCTTGGTCGGCGTAAATCAGCCCCAGCATTTT. Its translation is CSASLVGVNQPQHF.

The J gene is TRBJ2-5, the V gene TRBV29-1, with D possibly being TRBD1 (6 bases). This CDR3 region has 15 residues. The V end lost 8 bases, the J end lost 1 base, and 20 bases lay between the germline ends. Germline CDR1 reads SQVTM; CDR2 reads ANQGSEA. CDR3 sequence (DNA): TGCAGCCAAATTGGATACAGGGAGATCCAAGAGACCCAGTACTTC. Protein sequence: CSQIGYREIQETQYF.

The table lists this clonotype with a few counts. V gene TRBV11-2 combines with J gene TRBJ2-3; D is ambiguous. The CDR3 loop spans 16 amino acids. The germline V gene encodes CDR1 SGHAT and CDR2 FQNNGV. Deletions cut 2 bases from V and 2 bases from J, with 14 bases between. In DNA, the CDR3 is TGTGCCAGCAGCTTAAGGCGTACCACTAACACAGATACGCAGTATTTT. Amino acids: CASSLRRTTNTDTQYF.

This sequence joins TRBV29-1 and TRBJ2-1, with 9 nucleotides matching TRBD1. CDR3 length equals 13 residues. Unmatched junction bases numbered 9, after V lost 6 bases and J lost 9 bases. CDR1 is SQVTM and CDR2 is ANQGSEA in the germline V gene. As DNA, the CDR3 is TGCAGCGTCTACGGGACAGGGATCGGTGAGCAGTTCTTC. Its protein product is CSVYGTGIGEQFF.

The CDR3 is CAWRGTAGYRFYGYTF. CDR3 bases: TGTGCCTGGAGGGGGACAGCCGGTTATCGGTTCTATGGCTACACCTTC. This rearrangement joins TRBV30 to TRBJ1-2, with 7 nucleotides matching TRBD1. The germline gives CDR1 GTSNPN, CDR2 SVGIG (reference sequence). This CDR3 has 16 amino acids. With 3 bases clipped from V and 4 bases from J, the junction kept 14 bases outside the gene matches.

CDR3 amino acids: CASSAGGGSMNTEAFF. For the CDR3, the DNA is TGTGCCAGCAGCGCCGGGGGCGGATCGATGAACACTGAAGCTTTCTTT. This chain connects TRBV11-2 to TRBJ1-1; a possible D gene is TRBD1 (6 bases). V was trimmed by 5 bases and J by 0 bases, leaving 16 bases between them. In germline, CDR1 is SGHAT, CDR2 FQNNGV. The CDR3 loop spans 16 amino acids.

This chain uses TRBV5-6 with TRBJ2-7; D is unresolved. CDR1 and CDR2 (germline): SGHDT, YYEEEE. The CDR3 covers 13 residues. V shed 0 bases and J shed 5 bases, with 9 bases lying between them. CDR3 in DNA: TGTGCCAGCAGCTTGGCTCTGGCGGACGAGCAGTACTTC. Protein sequence: CASSLALADEQYF.

The rearrangement joins TRBV12-3 or TRBV12-4 to TRBJ1-2; D is ambiguous. V was clipped by 3 bases and J by 0 bases, with 8 bases between them. This CDR3 is built from 14 residues. This chain's CDR3 is CASSFADANYGYTF. The CDR3 DNA reads as TGTGCCAGCAGTTTTGCAGACGCTAACTATGGCTACACCTTC.

The chain uses TRBV12-3 or TRBV12-4 and TRBJ2-5, with D perhaps TRBD1 (5 bases). Trimming took 5 bases from V and 1 from J, leaving 14 bases between them. This CDR3 is 15 amino acids long. This CDR3 reads CASSPPGASQETQYF. The CDR3 DNA follows: TGTGCCAGCAGTCCACCTGGGGCCAGCCAAGAGACCCAGTACTTC.

This clonotype turned up a few times. The gene calls are TRBV3-1 and TRBJ2-1, with 10 bases lining up with TRBD2. J was trimmed by 5 bases and V by 6 bases; bases with no gene match: 1. Germline CDR1 LGHDT, CDR2 YNNKEL (reference sequence). The CDR3 sequence is 13 residues long. CDR3 amino acids: CASSLAGDNEQFF. CDR3 coding DNA: TGTGCCAGCAGTCTAGCGGGGGACAATGAGCAGTTCTTC.

The chain has TRBV7-2 and TRBJ1-5; D remains unclear. With 2 bases removed from V and 2 bases from J, the gap between germline ends came to 10 bases. This CDR3 is 15 amino acids long. The germline V gene encodes CDR1 SGHTA and CDR2 FQGNSA. In DNA, the CDR3 is TGTGCCAGCAGCTTAAGAGGAAGTGGCAATCAGCCCCAGCATTTT. Protein: CASSLRGSGNQPQHF.

The chain recombines TRBV30 with TRBJ2-5, with 12 bases identical to TRBD2. CDR3 size: 21 residues. Trimming removed 0 bases from V and 4 bases from J; junction bases left unmatched: 21. Germline CDR1 is GTSNPN and CDR2 is SVGIG (reference sequence). Here the CDR3 reads CAWSVLGGTSGRSLLRETQYF. The CDR3, as DNA: TGTGCCTGGAGTGTACTAGGGGGAACTAGCGGGAGGAGCCTGCTCCGAGAGACCCAGTACTTC.

The chain joins TRBV12-5 to TRBJ1-1; 8 bases match TRBD1. The junction had 16 bases not matched to a gene; V was cut back by 6 bases and J by 7 bases. The germline CDR1 and CDR2 sequences are LGHNT and FRNRAP. The length of the CDR3 is 16 residues. The CDR3 is CASGMTGDLFVVEAFF. In DNA, the CDR3 is TGTGCTAGTGGGATGACAGGGGACTTGTTTGTGGTTGAAGCTTTCTTT.

This clonotype has a handful of counts. CDR3 sequence: CASSPSRDRDYQPQHF. The CDR3 DNA reads TGCGCCAGCAGTCCCTCTCGGGACAGGGACTATCAGCCCCAGCATTTT. The chain uses TRBV4-3 and TRBJ1-5, with 9 bases fitting TRBD1. Trimming cost V 6 bases and J 5 bases; bases outside gene matches: 11. CDR1 and CDR2 from the germline V gene are LGHNA and YSLEER. This CDR3 spans 16 amino acids.

J is TRBJ1-5 and V is TRBV6-2 or TRBV6-3; no clear D gene. The CDR3 has 14 amino acids. Germline CDR1 and CDR2: MNHEY and SVGEGT. Trimming pared 4 bases from V and 1 base from J, leaving 8 bases between. The CDR3: CASSWALSNQPQHF. The CDR3 DNA sequence: TGTGCCAGCAGTTGGGCCTTGAGCAATCAGCCCCAGCATTTT.

This chain joins TRBV25-1 and TRBJ2-1; D uncertain. Trimming cost V 7 bases and J 8 bases, with 15 bases left between them. This CDR3 has 13 residues. Germline-derived CDR1 and CDR2 are MGHDK and SYGVNS. CDR3 protein: CASNPSPAHEQFF. Written as DNA, the CDR3 is TGTGCCAGCAATCCCTCCCCGGCGCATGAGCAGTTCTTC.

The chain has TRBV12-3 or TRBV12-4 and TRBJ1-3; D remains ambiguous. The CDR3 length is 10 residues. V lost 8 bases and J 11 bases, leaving 10 bases between the germline ends. CDR3 amino acids: CASGPAPIYF. The CDR3 DNA reads TGTGCCAGCGGACCGGCCCCCATATATTTT.